This entry lists 7 T cell receptor beta chains sequenced from one sample in a study of neoadjuvant nivolumab and ipilimumab in lung cancer. Assay used: immunoSEQ multiplex PCR; TCRdb lists only in-frame clones, some missing. The sample has roughly 18,000 clones, about nine tenths seen once. The sequencing here drew on peripheral blood, taken before neoadjuvant nivolumab, alone or with ipilimumab. The receptors stem from an adult with non-small cell lung cancer.

The table lists this clone with a count of one. This rearrangement joins TRBV4-1 to TRBJ1-2; 12 nucleotides align to TRBD1. Germline V gene lookup returns CDR1 MGHRA and CDR2 YSYEKL. V was clipped by 3 bases and J by 8 bases; unmatched bases: 10. This CDR3 is built from 16 residues. Here the CDR3 reads CASSQTTGTGGAGYTF. In DNA, the CDR3 is TGCGCCAGCAGCCAGACTACCGGGACAGGGGGCGCGGGCTACACCTTC.

In this sample, this clone turned up a few times. This chain links TRBV2 with TRBJ2-2, with no clear D. The germline V gene encodes CDR1 SNHLY and CDR2 FYNNEI. The V and J ends lost 7 bases and 3 bases respectively, with 9 bases between them. CDR3 length: 13 residues. The DNA of the CDR3 is TGTGCCAGCAATATCGAGGACACCGGGGAGCTGTTTTTT. Translation: CASNIEDTGELFF.

The chain joins TRBV28 to TRBJ2-7; 11 bases are a match to TRBD2. CDR3 length: 15 residues. In germline, CDR1 is MDHEN, CDR2 SYDVKM. J lost 1 base, V lost 4 bases, and 3 bases had no gene match. The CDR3 spells CASSSSGRMSYEQYF. For the CDR3, the DNA is TGTGCCAGCAGTTCTAGCGGGAGGATGTCCTACGAGCAGTACTTC. The full variable domain, in which reference TRBV28 and TRBJ2-7 provide the parts outside the CDR3, is DVKVTQSSRYLVKRTGEKVFLECVQDMDHENMFWYRQDPGLGLRLIYFSYDVKMKEKGDIPEGYSVSREKKERFSLILESASTNQTSMYLCASSSSGRMSYEQYFGPGTRLTVT.

The chain employs TRBV29-1 and TRBJ2-2, with a weak D call TRBD1 (5 bases). Germline V gene sequence: CDR1 SQVTM, CDR2 ANQGSEA. V was clipped by 3 bases and J by 5 bases, with 13 bases between them. The length of the CDR3 is 14 residues. CDR3 DNA sequence: TGCAGCGTTGAGGGCAGGGTGAAAACCGGGGAGCTGTTTTTT. This translates into CSVEGRVKTGELFF.

This sequence joins TRBV18 and TRBJ2-3; no firm D call. The CDR3 contains 14 residues. CDR1 is KGHSH and CDR2 is LQKENI in the germline V gene. Trimming removed 3 bases from V and 2 bases from J, with 9 bases in between. CDR3 residues: CASSPETYTDTQYF. Here the CDR3 DNA reads TGTGCCAGCTCACCGGAAACGTACACAGATACGCAGTATTTT.

This clone was observed once. This rearrangement joins TRBV29-1 to TRBJ2-7; D is unresolved. Germline-derived CDR1 and CDR2 are SQVTM and ANQGSEA. With 4 bases removed from V and 6 bases from J, the gap between germline ends came to 16 bases. The length of the CDR3 is 13 residues. CDR3 nucleotide sequence: TGCAGCGTTGCCTCCGTAGCCTCGGGCGAGCAGTACTTC. This encodes CSVASVASGEQYF.

J is TRBJ2-2 and V is TRBV5-6; D gene uncertain. Germline CDR1 reads SGHDT; CDR2 reads YYEEEE. This CDR3 has 12 amino acids. Trimming stripped 4 bases from V and 5 bases from J, with 6 bases between. The CDR3 loop is CASSLWTGELFF. Here the CDR3 DNA reads TGTGCCAGCAGCCTATGGACCGGGGAGCTGTTTTTT.